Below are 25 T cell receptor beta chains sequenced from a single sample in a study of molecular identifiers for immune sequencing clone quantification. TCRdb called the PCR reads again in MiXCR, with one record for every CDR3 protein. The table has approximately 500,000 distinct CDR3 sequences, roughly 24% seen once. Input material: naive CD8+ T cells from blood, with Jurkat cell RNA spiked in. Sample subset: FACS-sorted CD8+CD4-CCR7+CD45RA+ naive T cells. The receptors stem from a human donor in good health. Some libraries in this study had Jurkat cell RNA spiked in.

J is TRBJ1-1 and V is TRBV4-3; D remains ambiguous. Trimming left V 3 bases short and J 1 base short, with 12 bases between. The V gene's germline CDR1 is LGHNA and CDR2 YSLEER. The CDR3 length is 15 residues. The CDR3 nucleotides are TGCGCCAGCAGCCAGTACCATGGACCGAACACTGAAGCTTTCTTT. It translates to CASSQYHGPNTEAFF.

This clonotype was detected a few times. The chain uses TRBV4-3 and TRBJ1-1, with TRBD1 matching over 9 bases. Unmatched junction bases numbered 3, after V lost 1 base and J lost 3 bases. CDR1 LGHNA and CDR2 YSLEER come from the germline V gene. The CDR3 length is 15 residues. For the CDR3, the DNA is TGCGCCAGCAGCCAAGCGGACAGGGGATACACTGAAGCTTTCTTT. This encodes CASSQADRGYTEAFF.

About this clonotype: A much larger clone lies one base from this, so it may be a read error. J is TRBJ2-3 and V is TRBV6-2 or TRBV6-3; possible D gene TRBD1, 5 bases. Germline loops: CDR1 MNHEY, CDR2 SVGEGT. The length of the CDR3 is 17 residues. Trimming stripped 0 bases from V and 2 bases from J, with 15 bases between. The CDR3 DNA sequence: TGTGCCAGCAGTTACTCGCAGACAGCCCTAAACACAGATACGCAGTATTTT. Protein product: CASSYSQTALNTDTQYF.

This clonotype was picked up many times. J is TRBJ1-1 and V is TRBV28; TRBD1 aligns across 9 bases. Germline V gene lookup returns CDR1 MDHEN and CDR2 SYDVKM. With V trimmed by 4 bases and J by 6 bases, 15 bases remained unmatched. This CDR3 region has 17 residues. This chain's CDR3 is CASSSRDRAAELAEAFF. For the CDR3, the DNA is TGTGCCAGCAGTTCCCGGGACAGGGCAGCGGAACTCGCTGAAGCTTTCTTT.

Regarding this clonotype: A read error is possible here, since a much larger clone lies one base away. This CDR3 is CSVETSGRYNEPFF. The CDR3, as DNA: TGCAGCGTTGAGACTAGCGGGAGGTACAATGAGCCGTTCTTC. V usage is TRBV29-1 and J usage is TRBJ2-1; TRBD2 matches 13 bases. Germline V lookup: CDR1 SQVTM, CDR2 ANQGSEA. The CDR3 runs to 14 residues.

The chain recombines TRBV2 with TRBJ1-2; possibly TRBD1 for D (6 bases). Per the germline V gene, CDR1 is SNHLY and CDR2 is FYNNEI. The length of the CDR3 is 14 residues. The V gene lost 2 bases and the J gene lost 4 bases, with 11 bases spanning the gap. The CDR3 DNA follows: TGTGCCAGCAGTGAACAGGGGATAGTCTATGGCTACACCTTC. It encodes CASSEQGIVYGYTF. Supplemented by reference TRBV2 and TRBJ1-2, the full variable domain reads EPEVTQTPSHQVTQMGQEVILRCVPISNHLYFYWYRQILGQKVEFLVSFYNNEISEKSEIFDDQFSVERPDGSNFTLKIRSTKLEDSAMYFCASSEQGIVYGYTFGSGTRLTVV.

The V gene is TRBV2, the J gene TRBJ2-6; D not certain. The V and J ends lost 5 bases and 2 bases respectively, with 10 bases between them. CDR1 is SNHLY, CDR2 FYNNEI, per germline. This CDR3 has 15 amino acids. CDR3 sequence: CASSPGRPGANVLTF. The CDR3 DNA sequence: TGTGCCAGCAGTCCGGGCCGCCCTGGGGCCAACGTCCTGACTTTC.

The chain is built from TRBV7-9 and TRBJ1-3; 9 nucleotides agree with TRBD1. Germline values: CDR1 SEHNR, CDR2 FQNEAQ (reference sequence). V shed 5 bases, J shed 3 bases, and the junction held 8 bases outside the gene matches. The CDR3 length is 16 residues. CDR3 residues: CASSTHRGHRGNTIYF. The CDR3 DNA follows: TGTGCCAGCAGCACGCACAGGGGGCACCGTGGAAACACCATATATTTT.

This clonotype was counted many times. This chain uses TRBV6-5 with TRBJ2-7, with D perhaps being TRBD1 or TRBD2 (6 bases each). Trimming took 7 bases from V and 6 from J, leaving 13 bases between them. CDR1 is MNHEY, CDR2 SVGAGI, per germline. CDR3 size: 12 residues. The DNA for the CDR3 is TGTGCCAGCATCGGGGGCCTCGGCGAGCAGTACTTC. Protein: CASIGGLGEQYF.

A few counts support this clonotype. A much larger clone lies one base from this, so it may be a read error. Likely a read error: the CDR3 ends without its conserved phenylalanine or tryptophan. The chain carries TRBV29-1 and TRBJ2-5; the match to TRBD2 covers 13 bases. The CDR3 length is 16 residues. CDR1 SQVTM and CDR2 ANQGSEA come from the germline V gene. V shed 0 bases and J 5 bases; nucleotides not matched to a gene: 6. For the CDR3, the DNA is TGCAGCGTTGAAGATCTTGGACTAGCGGGAGTTGAGACCCAGTACCTC. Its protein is CSVEDLGLAGVETQYL.

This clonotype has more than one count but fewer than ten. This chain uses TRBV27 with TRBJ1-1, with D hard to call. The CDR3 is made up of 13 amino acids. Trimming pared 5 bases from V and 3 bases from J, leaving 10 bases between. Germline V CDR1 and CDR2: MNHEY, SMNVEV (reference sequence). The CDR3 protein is CASSPFTDTEAFF. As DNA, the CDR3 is TGTGCCAGCAGTCCCTTCACGGACACTGAAGCTTTCTTT.

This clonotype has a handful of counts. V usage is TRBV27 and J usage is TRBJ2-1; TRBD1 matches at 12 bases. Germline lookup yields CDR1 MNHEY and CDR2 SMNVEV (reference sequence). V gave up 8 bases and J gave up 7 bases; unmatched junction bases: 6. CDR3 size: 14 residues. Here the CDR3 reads CASRDRGLSNEQFF. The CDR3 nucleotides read TGTGCCAGCCGGGACAGGGGGCTTTCAAATGAGCAGTTCTTC.

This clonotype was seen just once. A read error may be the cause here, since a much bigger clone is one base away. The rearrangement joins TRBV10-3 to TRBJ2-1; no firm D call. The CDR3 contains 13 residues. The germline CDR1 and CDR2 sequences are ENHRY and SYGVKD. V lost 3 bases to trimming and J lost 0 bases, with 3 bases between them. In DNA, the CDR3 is TGTGCCATCAGTGACAGCTCCTACAATGAGCAGTTCTTC. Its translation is CAISDSSYNEQFF.

The DNA for the CDR3 is TGTGCCAGCAGCGGCAGAGGATTTGGCTATGGCTACACCTTC. Translated: CASSGRGFGYGYTF. The genes are TRBV5-6 and TRBJ1-2; D unresolved. Germline lookup yields CDR1 SGHDT and CDR2 YYEEEE. V dropped 4 bases and J dropped 4 bases, with 14 bases sitting between them. The CDR3 covers 14 residues.

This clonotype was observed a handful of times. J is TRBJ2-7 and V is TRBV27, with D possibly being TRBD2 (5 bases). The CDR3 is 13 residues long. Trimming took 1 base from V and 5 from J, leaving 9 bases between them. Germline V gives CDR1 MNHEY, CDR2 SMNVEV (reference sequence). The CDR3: CASSLFGGHEQYF. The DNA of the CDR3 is TGTGCCAGCAGTTTATTTGGAGGCCACGAGCAGTACTTC.

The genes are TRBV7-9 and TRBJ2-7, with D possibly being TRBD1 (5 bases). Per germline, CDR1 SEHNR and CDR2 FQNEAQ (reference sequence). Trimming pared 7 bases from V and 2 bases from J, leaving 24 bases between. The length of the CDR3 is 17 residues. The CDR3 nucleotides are TGTGCCAGCAACCTTGGACAAGGAAGATCCAAACCCTACGAGCAGTACTTC. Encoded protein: CASNLGQGRSKPYEQYF.

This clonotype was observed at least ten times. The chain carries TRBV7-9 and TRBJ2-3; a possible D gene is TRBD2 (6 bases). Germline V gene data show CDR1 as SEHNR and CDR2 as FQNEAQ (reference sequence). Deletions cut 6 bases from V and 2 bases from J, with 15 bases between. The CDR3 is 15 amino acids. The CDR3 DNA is TGTGCCAGCAGTTCCGACGCGGGGTACACAGATACGCAGTATTTT. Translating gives CASSSDAGYTDTQYF.

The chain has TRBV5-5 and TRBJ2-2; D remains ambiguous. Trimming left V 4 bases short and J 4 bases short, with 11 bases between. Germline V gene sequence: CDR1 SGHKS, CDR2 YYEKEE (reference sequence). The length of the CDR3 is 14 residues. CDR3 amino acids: CASSPRAGTGELFF. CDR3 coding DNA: TGTGCCAGCAGCCCTAGGGCTGGCACCGGGGAGCTGTTTTTT. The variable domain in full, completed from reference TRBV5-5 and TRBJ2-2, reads DAGVTQSPTHLIKTRGQQVTLRCSPISGHKSVSWYQQVLGQGPQFIFQYYEKEERGRGNFPDRFSARQFPNYSSELNVNALLLGDSALYLCASSPRAGTGELFFGEGSRLTVL.

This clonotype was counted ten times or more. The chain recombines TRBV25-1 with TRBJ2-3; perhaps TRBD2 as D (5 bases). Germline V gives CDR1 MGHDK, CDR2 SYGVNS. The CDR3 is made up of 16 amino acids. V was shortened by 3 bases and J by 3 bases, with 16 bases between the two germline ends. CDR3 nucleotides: TGTGCCAGCAGTGAGTCCGGTACGGGGATGACAGATACGCAGTATTTT. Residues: CASSESGTGMTDTQYF.

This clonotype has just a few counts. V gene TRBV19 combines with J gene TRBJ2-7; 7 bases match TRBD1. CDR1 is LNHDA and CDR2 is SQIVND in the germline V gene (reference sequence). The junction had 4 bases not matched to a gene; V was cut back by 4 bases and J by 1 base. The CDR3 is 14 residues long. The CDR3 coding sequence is TGTGCCAGTAGTAAGGGGGACAGATCCTACGAGCAGTACTTC. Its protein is CASSKGDRSYEQYF.

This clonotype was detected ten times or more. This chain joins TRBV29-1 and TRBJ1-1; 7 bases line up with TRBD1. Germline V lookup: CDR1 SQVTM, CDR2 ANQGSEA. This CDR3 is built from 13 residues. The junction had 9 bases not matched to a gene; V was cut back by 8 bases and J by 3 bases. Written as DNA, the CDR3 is TGCAGCACCCTCCAGGGGGGAGACACTGAAGCTTTCTTT. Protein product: CSTLQGGDTEAFF.

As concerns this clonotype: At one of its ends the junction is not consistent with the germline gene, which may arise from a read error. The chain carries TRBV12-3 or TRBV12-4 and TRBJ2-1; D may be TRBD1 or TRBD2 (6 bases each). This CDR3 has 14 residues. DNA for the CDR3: TGTGCCAGCGGTTTAGTGTCAAGGGGGGATGAGCAGTTCTTC. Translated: CASGLVSRGDEQFF.

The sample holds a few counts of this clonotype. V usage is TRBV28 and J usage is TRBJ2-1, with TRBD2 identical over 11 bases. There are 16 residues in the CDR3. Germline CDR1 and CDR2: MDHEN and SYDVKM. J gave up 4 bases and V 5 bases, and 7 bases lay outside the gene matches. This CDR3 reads CASSLIAGGLYNEQFF. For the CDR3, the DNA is TGTGCCAGCAGTCTCATAGCGGGAGGGTTATACAATGAGCAGTTCTTC.

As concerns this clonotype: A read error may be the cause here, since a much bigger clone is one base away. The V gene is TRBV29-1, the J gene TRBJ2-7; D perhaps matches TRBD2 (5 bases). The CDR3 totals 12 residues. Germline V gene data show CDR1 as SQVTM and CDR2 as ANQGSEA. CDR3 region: CSAEDREYEQYF. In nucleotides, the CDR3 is TGCAGCGCTGAAGATCGGGAATACGAGCAGTACTTC.

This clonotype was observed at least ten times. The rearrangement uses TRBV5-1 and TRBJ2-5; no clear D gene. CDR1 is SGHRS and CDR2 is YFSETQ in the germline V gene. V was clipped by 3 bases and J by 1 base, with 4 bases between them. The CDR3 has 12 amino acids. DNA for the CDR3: TGCGCCAGCAGCTCGTTCCAAGAGACCCAGTACTTC. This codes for CASSSFQETQYF.